These T cell receptor beta chains were read from a single sample in a study of blood T cell repertoires in COVID-19. Sequenced by immunoSEQ multiplex PCR; TCRdb stores in-frame clones only, minus some. The sample has around 220,000 clones, more than 85% seen once; the top ten hold roughly 10%. Source material: peripheral blood. The receptors were gathered from a woman aged 45-60 years with COVID-19, enrolled during active disease. Each CDR3 is given without its conserved first and last residue. For some rows the clone size is stated as once, few or many, or as a class when expanded; others skip it.

cdr3_length	clone_size	v_call	cdr3_aa
13	NA	TRBV10-2	ASKPLAGVGETQY
14	NA	TRBV3-1/TRBV3-2	ASSQGDRVTYNEQF
14	once	TRBV5-1	ASSPRQGAATGELF
13	NA	TRBV7-6	ASSLPGTSNNEQF
16	NA	TRBV3-1/TRBV3-2	ASSQDVWTGGSNQPQH
11	NA	TRBV5-4	ASSRTRRDGYT
13	NA	TRBV28	ASSPRLAGYNEQF
12	NA	TRBV5-4	ASSRSLGRTEAF
11	few	TRBV10-1	ASSEGESGEQF
12	NA	TRBV23-1	ASSQFRGLETQY
12	NA	TRBV5-6	ASSETGPPNGYT
13	NA	TRBV11-3	ASSSYRTGAGELF
16	NA	TRBV25-1	AILRGRRTIYLCQPQH
9	many	TRBV30	ALSTNTEAF
17	NA	TRBV27	ASSLQSGRGQSYNSPLH
12	NA	TRBV5-4	ASSSGAGFTEAF
14	NA	TRBV19	ASSHRDRGLGTEAF
12	NA	TRBV6-5	ASSYTRAGGELF
13	NA	TRBV5-5	ASSLEGAQVYGYT
13	NA	TRBV5-4	ASSLRRGSTDTQY
13	NA	TRBV5-4	ASSSEAGAYNEQF
14	NA	TRBV14	ASSHRQTGVNTEAF
10	few	TRBV2	ASSERSYGYT
11	many	TRBV7-2	ASSLARQYEQY
11	NA	TRBV2	ASSRASYNEQF
17	NA	TRBV6-2/TRBV6-3	ASSLPTTGTGGLNTEAF
13	NA	TRBV6-5	ASSSRTGWGEKLF
11	NA	TRBV5-5	ASRQTNTGELF
14	NA	TRBV24-1	ATSGVRGTNTGELF
12	NA	TRBV7-9	ASSFGGNTYEQY
13	once	TRBV6-5	ASSPPGDVGEKLF
10	once	TRBV18	ASSGAVSEQY
12	NA	TRBV6-6	ASSPTGGGYGYT
13	NA	TRBV5-1	ASSPGQGARNEQF
16	NA	TRBV19	ASSIVGQGRLSNQPQH
12	NA	TRBV5-5	ASSFRGGVYEQY
14	NA	TRBV3-1/TRBV3-2	ASSQRGDRGNTEAF
13	NA	TRBV14	ASSQRGFRPDTQY
13	NA	TRBV2	ASSVERGGRETQY
13	NA	TRBV11-2	ASSPKPPRGQKAF
14	NA	TRBV28	ASSSRDWENADTQY
12	NA	TRBV27	ASSSGTGAGELF
11	NA	TRBV6-5	ASIQGTPYEAF
15	NA	TRBV23-1	ASSQSLDSYSNQPQH
14	NA	TRBV15	ATSRDMRLFTDTQY
13	NA	TRBV19	ASSSRQLRGTEAF
16	once	TRBV4-1	ASRPTISFLPGVSGYT
14	once	TRBV19	ASSTPGQGAHQPQH
13	NA	TRBV3-1/TRBV3-2	ASSQHQMTGNTIY
15	NA	TRBV4-1	ASSQGEDREESQPQH
13	NA	TRBV24-1	ATSDSGPGTDTQY
14	NA	TRBV4-1	ASSQTGTGVGQPQH
10	NA	TRBV5-5	ASSSLGTEAF
11	NA	TRBV27	ASSLDRQSGYT
12	NA	TRBV27	ASSLGQDNSPLH
13	NA	TRBV6-2/TRBV6-3	ASGQRDYSTGELF
11	few	TRBV28	ASSFYSLFEAF
13	NA	TRBV29-1	SVDGFGTTYNEQF
15	NA	TRBV19	ASSFKPRTGGKDGYT